This T cell receptor beta chain was sequenced in a study of blood T cell repertoires in COVID-19 (dated by TCRdb to the early 2020s). Turning to the overall study: Collaborator samples came from the United States, Italy and Spain and covered acute and convalescent phases of COVID-19. The material from the prospective study consisted of cDNA or gDNA derived from T cells, B-cell-depleted T cells, or PBMCs. Subjects who had been exposed to COVID-19, were actively infected with it, or had recovered from it provided the deeply sampled blood TCRbeta repertoires that made up the dataset. A freely available public database, intended as a resource for researchers studying the immune response to SARS-CoV-2, is where the repertoires were released. Samples were obtained from the ongoing ImmuneRACE study (first 160 participants) and from 950 to 1,500 subjects provided by 6 global collaborators. Nearly every sample came with metadata listing a de-identified subject ID, COVID-19 status, age in years and sex. HLA class I and class II types, where available, came from metadata supplied by the sample provider rather than from assay-based typing.

TCRbeta CDR3 regions were amplified from genomic DNA using the immunoSEQ Assay, a bias-controlled multiplex PCR. Regarding the original processing steps: Nucleated cell counts per sample were estimated from amplification of reference gene primers within the assay. To quantify the absolute abundance of each unique TCRbeta CDR3 rearrangement, sequence reads were collapsed and filtered. For each sample, productive Simpson clonality was calculated as the square root of Simpson's diversity index across productive rearrangements. As stored in TCRdb, this immuneACCESS dataset retains in-frame rearrangements with V and J assigned. A fraction of the clones does not appear; measured against another copy, unresolved V genes explain less than half of the discrepancy, and the remainder lacks a known reason. From that table come the V and J calls and clone size; the DNA was used to work out D and trimming. This sample comprises 150,000 to 200,000 clones, around 87% of them detected only once. The ten largest make up roughly 0.99% of the sample.

Trimming removed 1 base from V and 7 bases from J, leaving 13 bases between the germline ends. CDR3 length: 14 amino acids, cysteine to phenylalanine. Only the CDR3 region is kept as DNA, spanning 42 bases read in frame from base 1. CDR1 SGHTA and CDR2 FQGNSA were looked up in the germline V gene. About this clone: Its antigen specificity is not known. The record has no base qualities; no much larger clone is one base away.

What the work shows at the level of the full study, not this receptor alone: The amount of clinical and demographic metadata varied by source and participant and was provided uncurated.

Whole blood was collected in K2EDTA tubes by collaborating institutions according to the institutions' own protocols. Collaborator samples were shipped for TCRbeta analysis as frozen whole blood, isolated PBMCs, or DNA extracted from either sample type. Sequences were obtained from peripheral blood. The chain couples TRBV7-2 to TRBJ1-2; too little of a D gene remains to name it. This receptor was obtained from a man younger than 30 with acute or convalescent COVID-19. The CDR3: CASSLDVGSVGYTF. DNA sequence: TGTGCCAGCAGCTTAGACGTGGGGAGCGTTGGCTACACCTTC. Here the CDR3 is joined to the reference TRBV7-2 and TRBJ1-2 genes, and the full variable domain is: GAGVSQSPSNKVTEKGKDVELRCDPISGHTALYWYRQSLGQGLEFLIYFQGNSAPDKSGLPSDRFSAERTGGSVSTLTIQRTQQEDSAVYLCASSLDVGSVGYTFGSGTRLTVV.